These 32 T cell receptor beta chains originate from one sample sequenced in a study of T-cell memory formation after mild COVID-19. TCRdb passed the 5' RACE reads through MiXCR, listing each CDR3 protein once. This table has approximately 290,000 distinct CDR3 sequences, around 15% appearing once. Sequences were obtained from PBMCs or a T cell subset sorted from them (not recorded which). These receptor sequences come from a man aged 18-30 years who had mild COVID-19 (a few samples of this study predate the infection). Cell type and time point are not known.

This clonotype was seen many times. This CDR3 is CSASTGQAVAYEQYF. CDR3 DNA sequence: TGCAGTGCTTCAACAGGGCAGGCGGTCGCCTACGAGCAGTACTTC. The chain couples TRBV20-1 to TRBJ2-7, with D possibly TRBD1 on 6 matching bases. The germline V and J ends were trimmed by 5 bases and 2 bases, with 19 bases remaining between them. The germline gives CDR1 DFQATT, CDR2 SNEGSKA (reference sequence). The length of the CDR3 is 15 residues.

V is TRBV20-1 and J is TRBJ2-3; D is possibly TRBD2 (5 bases). The germline gives CDR1 DFQATT, CDR2 SNEGSKA (reference sequence). The CDR3 has 12 residues. Trimming removed 6 bases from V and 6 bases from J, with 13 bases in between. Here the CDR3 reads CSARRSGDTQYF. The CDR3 DNA sequence: TGCAGTGCAAGGAGGTCTGGGGATACGCAGTATTTT.

The genes are TRBV20-1 and TRBJ1-1, with D perhaps matching TRBD1 (5 bases). Trimming shortened V by 6 bases and J by 4 bases, and 15 bases separated the two germline ends. Germline V CDR1 and CDR2: DFQATT, SNEGSKA (reference sequence). The CDR3 has 13 residues. The CDR3 region is CSAPRGGGTEAFF. The DNA for the CDR3 is TGCAGTGCCCCCCGGGGCGGGGGCACTGAAGCTTTCTTT.

The chain has TRBV6-2 or TRBV6-3 and TRBJ2-7; TRBD1 aligns across 7 bases. The J segment lost 4 bases and the V segment lost 6 bases, leaving 21 bases of the junction unmatched. Per the germline V gene, CDR1 is MNHEY and CDR2 is SVGEGT. The CDR3 consists of 18 residues. DNA of the CDR3: TGTGCCAGCAGCGTTCTTAGGGGGCAACAGTCTCCTGCATACGAGCAGTACGTC. Amino acid sequence: CASSVLRGQQSPAYEQYV.

This clonotype has a handful of counts. This sequence joins TRBV29-1 and TRBJ2-5; D unresolved. The CDR3 extends over 12 amino acids. The V gene lost 6 bases and the J gene lost 1 base, with 9 bases spanning the gap. CDR1 is SQVTM and CDR2 is ANQGSEA in the germline V gene. For the CDR3, the DNA is TGCAGCGTGCGGACCCCCCAAGAGACCCAGTACTTC. Amino acids: CSVRTPQETQYF. Combining the CDR3 with reference TRBV29-1 and TRBJ2-5 gives the whole variable domain SAVISQKPSRDICQRGTSLTIQCQVDSQVTMMFWYRQQPGQSLTLIATANQGSEATYESGFVIDKFPISRPNLTFSTLTVSNMSPEDSSIYLCSVRTPQETQYFGPGTRLLVL.

The CDR3 sequence is CASSQVSGGYGYTF. For the CDR3, the DNA is TGCGCCAGCAGCCAAGTTTCCGGGGGCTATGGCTACACCTTC. The V and J genes are TRBV4-3 and TRBJ1-2; maybe TRBD1 (5 bases). The germline V and J ends were trimmed by 1 base and 4 bases, with 10 bases remaining between them. Germline V CDR1 and CDR2: LGHNA, YSLEER. The length of the CDR3 is 14 residues.

This chain connects TRBV12-3 or TRBV12-4 to TRBJ1-2; D uncertain. The V and J ends lost 5 bases and 2 bases respectively, with 21 bases between them. The CDR3 is made up of 17 amino acids. The CDR3 sequence is CASSPRGQTKLNYGYTF. The CDR3, as DNA: TGTGCCAGCAGTCCCCGAGGGCAGACTAAGTTAAACTATGGCTACACCTTC.

The chain links TRBV12-3 or TRBV12-4 to TRBJ2-2; the D gene is possibly TRBD2 (5 bases). The V end was cut by 2 bases, the J end by 5 bases, with 9 bases between. The CDR3 consists of 14 residues. The CDR3 region is CASSLMGETGELFF. The CDR3 region has the DNA TGTGCCAGCAGTTTAATGGGAGAGACCGGGGAGCTGTTTTTT.

The table lists this clonotype with a few counts. V gene TRBV7-3 combines with J gene TRBJ2-2, with 8 bases identical to TRBD2. Germline lookup yields CDR1 SGHTA and CDR2 FQGTGA. J was trimmed by 4 bases and V by 1 base; bases with no gene match: 5. The CDR3 has 16 residues. The CDR3 DNA reads as TGTGCCAGCAGCTTAAGCGCTAGCGGGTCCACCGGGGAGCTGTTTTTT. It yields the protein CASSLSASGSTGELFF.

The CDR3 DNA reads as TGCGCCAGCACCAATTCGGACAGTAGCACCCTCCACTTT. Encoded protein: CASTNSDSSTLHF. This rearrangement joins TRBV5-1 to TRBJ1-6; TRBD1 is a possible D gene (6 bases). Germline V gene sequence: CDR1 SGHRS, CDR2 YFSETQ. V lost 6 bases, J lost 14 bases, and 18 bases lay in between. CDR3 size: 13 residues.

The rearrangement uses TRBV6-2 or TRBV6-3 and TRBJ2-3, with 7 nucleotides matching TRBD2. CDR1 and CDR2 (germline): MNHEY, SVGEGT. This CDR3 comprises 15 residues. V was clipped by 2 bases and J by 3 bases; unmatched bases: 5. The CDR3 nucleotides read TGTGCCAGCAGTTACCGAGCGGGGCGTACAGATACGCAGTATTTT. It codes for CASSYRAGRTDTQYF.

This clonotype was recorded many times. The rearrangement joins TRBV19 to TRBJ1-5; 7 positions agree with TRBD1. The V and J ends lost 4 bases and 11 bases, in that order; junction bases with no gene match: 5. Germline lookup yields CDR1 LNHDA and CDR2 SQIVND (reference sequence). The length of the CDR3 is 12 residues. This CDR3 is CASSTQGGTQHF. CDR3 DNA: TGTGCCAGTAGTACGCAGGGGGGGACCCAGCATTTT.

This chain joins TRBV6-5 and TRBJ1-2; D is undetermined. Trimming shortened V by 2 bases and J by 3 bases, and 19 bases separated the two germline ends. There are 17 residues in the CDR3. Germline assignment: CDR1 MNHEY and CDR2 SVGAGI. The CDR3 region is CASSYKITEETYYGYTF. In DNA form, the CDR3 reads TGTGCCAGCAGTTACAAAATAACTGAGGAAACTTACTATGGCTACACCTTC.

The chain carries TRBV6-5 and TRBJ1-1; D is unresolved. V lost 2 bases, J lost 11 bases, and 9 bases lay in between. This CDR3 is 11 amino acids long. Germline V gene sequence: CDR1 MNHEY, CDR2 SVGAGI. The chain's CDR3 is CASSYSGVAFF. The CDR3 DNA reads as TGTGCCAGCAGTTACAGCGGGGTGGCTTTCTTT.

The gene calls are TRBV10-3 and TRBJ1-1, with a weak D call TRBD1 (5 bases). V was trimmed by 4 bases and J by 4 bases, leaving 19 bases between them. The CDR3 covers 16 residues. Germline CDR1 reads ENHRY; CDR2 reads SYGVKD. CDR3: CAISGKRGPGGTEAFF. In DNA, the CDR3 is TGTGCCATCAGTGGGAAGCGTGGTCCCGGGGGCACTGAAGCTTTCTTT.

The chain employs TRBV7-9 and TRBJ2-3; TRBD1 matches 8 bases. J lost 3 bases, V lost 5 bases, and 7 bases had no gene match. CDR1 and CDR2 from the germline V gene are SEHNR and FQNEAQ (reference sequence). The CDR3 length is 15 residues. The CDR3 protein is CASSPRQGLTDTQYF. DNA for the CDR3: TGTGCCAGCAGCCCCCGACAGGGGTTGACAGATACGCAGTATTTT.

The chain joins TRBV19 to TRBJ2-1; the match to TRBD1 covers 8 bases. V lost 6 bases to trimming and J lost 4 bases; unmatched junction nucleotides: 5. In germline, CDR1 is LNHDA, CDR2 SQIVND (reference sequence). The CDR3 contains 14 residues. Here the CDR3 DNA reads TGTGCCAGTAGCCGACAGGGGTATTACAATGAGCAGTTCTTC. This translates into CASSRQGYYNEQFF.

This clonotype was recorded at least ten times. The CDR3 nucleotides are TGTGCCAGCAGCTTACAAAAAAGTACAGGGGGCGGTGGCTACACCTTC. Its protein product is CASSLQKSTGGGGYTF. The chain is built from TRBV7-9 and TRBJ1-2; 9 bases map to TRBD1. This CDR3 has 16 amino acids. After removal of 2 bases from V and 7 bases from J, the junction contained 11 bases not matched to a gene. The germline gives CDR1 SEHNR, CDR2 FQNEAQ (reference sequence). Using reference TRBV7-9 and TRBJ1-2 for the parts outside the CDR3, the full variable domain is DTGVSQNPRHKITKRGQNVTFRCDPISEHNRLYWYRQTLGQGPEFLTYFQNEAQLEKSRLLSDRFSAERPKGSFSTLEIQRTEQGDSAMYLCASSLQKSTGGGGYTFGSGTRLTVV.

This chain connects TRBV6-5 to TRBJ1-1; D remains unclear. The V gene lost 6 bases and the J gene lost 4 bases, with 12 bases spanning the gap. Germline V gene sequence: CDR1 MNHEY, CDR2 SVGAGI. The CDR3 loop spans 13 amino acids. Here the CDR3 DNA reads TGTGCCAGCAGAAGGGAGGGTGGCACTGAAGCTTTCTTT. Translation gives CASRREGGTEAFF.

The chain employs TRBV2 and TRBJ2-3, with no clear D. There are 12 residues in the CDR3. Germline V gene lookup returns CDR1 SNHLY and CDR2 FYNNEI. V was clipped by 6 bases and J by 6 bases, with 10 bases between them. CDR3 coding DNA: TGTGCCAGCAGGCCTGTGGGGGATACGCAGTATTTT. The encoded protein is CASRPVGDTQYF.

The chain couples TRBV20-1 to TRBJ2-1, with unresolved D. Trimming took 1 base from V and 8 from J, leaving 9 bases between them. The CDR3 is 12 residues long. Germline lookup yields CDR1 DFQATT and CDR2 SNEGSKA (reference sequence). The CDR3 sequence is CSARGSIDEQFF. The CDR3 DNA follows: TGCAGTGCTAGAGGGAGTATCGATGAGCAGTTCTTC.

V is TRBV12-3 or TRBV12-4 and J is TRBJ1-5; 7 bases line up with TRBD1. With 5 bases clipped from V and 7 bases from J, the junction kept 11 bases outside the gene matches. The CDR3 runs 15 residues. This CDR3 is CASSEDREGGQPQHF. CDR3 in DNA: TGTGCCAGCAGTGAAGACAGGGAAGGAGGGCAGCCCCAGCATTTT.

The rearrangement uses TRBV4-1 and TRBJ2-5; tentatively, D is TRBD1 or TRBD2 (5 bases each). V lost 4 bases to trimming and J lost 4 bases, with 13 bases between them. CDR3 length: 14 residues. Looked up from germline, CDR1 is MGHRA and CDR2 is YSYEKL. The CDR3: CASSLRPRGETQYF. DNA of the CDR3: TGCGCCAGCAGCCTCCGACCGAGGGGAGAGACCCAGTACTTC.

This clonotype was counted between two and nine times. The rearrangement joins TRBV4-2 to TRBJ1-1, with D hard to call. CDR3 length: 14 amino acids. V was clipped by 3 bases and J by 2 bases, with 10 bases between them. Per germline, CDR1 LGHNA and CDR2 YNFKEQ. CDR3: CASSQAGINTEAFF. The CDR3 DNA follows: TGTGCCAGCAGCCAGGCGGGGATCAACACTGAAGCTTTCTTT.

The chain has TRBV18 and TRBJ2-7; D ambiguous. Per the germline V gene, CDR1 is KGHSH and CDR2 is LQKENI. The CDR3 sequence is 12 residues long. Trimming shortened V by 3 bases and J by 3 bases, and 6 bases separated the two germline ends. The CDR3 bases are TGTGCCAGCTCACCCGGACGCTACGAGCAGTACGTC. Amino acid sequence: CASSPGRYEQYV.

The chain carries TRBV29-1 and TRBJ1-2, with D possibly matching TRBD1 (6 bases). CDR1 SQVTM and CDR2 ANQGSEA come from the germline V gene. V lost 6 bases and J 8 bases, leaving 10 bases between the germline ends. The CDR3 totals 10 residues. Written as DNA, the CDR3 is TGCAGCGTGACAGGTGCCGGCTACACCTTC. This gives the protein CSVTGAGYTF. Complete variable domain (other parts from reference TRBV29-1 and TRBJ1-2): SAVISQKPSRDICQRGTSLTIQCQVDSQVTMMFWYRQQPGQSLTLIATANQGSEATYESGFVIDKFPISRPNLTFSTLTVSNMSPEDSSIYLCSVTGAGYTFGSGTRLTVV.

This clonotype is a singleton in its sample. The chain combines TRBV7-2 with TRBJ2-5; D remains unclear. V lost 1 base to trimming and J lost 5 bases, with 23 bases between them. Per the germline V gene, CDR1 is SGHTA and CDR2 is FQGNSA. The CDR3 has 18 residues. The CDR3 bases are TGTGCCAGCAGCTTAGGGAGCGCCAGACCCTCAAATGATGAGACCCAGTACTTC. It translates to CASSLGSARPSNDETQYF.

In its sample, this clonotype was seen a few times. The chain couples TRBV6-5 to TRBJ1-6; 11 bases fit TRBD1. Germline loops: CDR1 MNHEY, CDR2 SVGAGI. With 5 bases clipped from V and 10 bases from J, the junction kept 10 bases outside the gene matches. The CDR3 loop spans 16 amino acids. This chain's CDR3 is CASSTRGGQGGSPLHF. In DNA, the CDR3 is TGTGCCAGCAGTACCAGGGGGGGACAGGGGGGCTCACCCCTCCACTTT.

In its sample, this clonotype was seen many times. The J gene is TRBJ2-1, the V gene TRBV10-3; TRBD2 matches 9 bases. V lost 4 bases to trimming and J lost 3 bases; unmatched junction nucleotides: 4. The CDR3 sequence is 15 residues long. Germline V gene sequence: CDR1 ENHRY, CDR2 SYGVKD. CDR3 coding DNA: TGTGCCATCAGTGCGCAGCGGGGGGACTACAATGAGCAGTTCTTC. This encodes CAISAQRGDYNEQFF.

This clonotype was observed a few times. The chain combines TRBV7-2 with TRBJ2-7; a possible D gene is TRBD1 (6 bases). CDR3 size: 13 residues. V gave up 7 bases and J gave up 7 bases, with 17 bases separating them. CDR1 and CDR2 (germline): SGHTA, FQGNSA. In DNA, the CDR3 is TGTGCCAGCACCGACAGGTACCGAGATGAGCAGTACTTC. This encodes CASTDRYRDEQYF.

This clonotype has a handful of counts. This sequence joins TRBV6-2 or TRBV6-3 and TRBJ1-2; D call uncertain. The CDR3 spans 13 residues. V was cut by 0 bases and J by 3 bases, with 5 bases left in between. CDR1 and CDR2 from the germline V gene are MNHEY and SVGEGT. The CDR3, as DNA: TGTGCCAGCAGTTACTCACCGTACTATGGCTACACCTTC. Protein sequence: CASSYSPYYGYTF.

This clonotype appeared a few times. V and J are TRBV7-9 and TRBJ2-5, with D perhaps TRBD2 (5 bases). The V gene lost 1 base and the J gene lost 0 bases, with 9 bases spanning the gap. The germline CDR1 and CDR2 sequences are SEHNR and FQNEAQ (reference sequence). This CDR3 has 15 amino acids. The CDR3 loop is CASSLGQRNQETQYF. CDR3 bases: TGTGCCAGCAGCTTAGGCCAGCGGAACCAAGAGACCCAGTACTTC.